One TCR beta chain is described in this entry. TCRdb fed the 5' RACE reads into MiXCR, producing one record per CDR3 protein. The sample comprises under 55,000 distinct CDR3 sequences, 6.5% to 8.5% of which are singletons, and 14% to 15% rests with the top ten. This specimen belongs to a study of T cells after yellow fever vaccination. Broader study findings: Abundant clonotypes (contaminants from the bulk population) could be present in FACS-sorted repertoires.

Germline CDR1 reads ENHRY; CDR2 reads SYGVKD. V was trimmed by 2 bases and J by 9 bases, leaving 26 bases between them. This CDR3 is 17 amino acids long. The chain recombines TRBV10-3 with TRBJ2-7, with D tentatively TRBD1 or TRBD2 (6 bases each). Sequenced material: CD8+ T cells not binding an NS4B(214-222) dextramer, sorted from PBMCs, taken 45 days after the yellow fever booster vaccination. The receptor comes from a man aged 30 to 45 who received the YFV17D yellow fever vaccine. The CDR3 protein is CAISETFQGRDNVGQYF. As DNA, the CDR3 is TGTGCCATCAGTGAGACCTTCCAGGGGCGGGATAACGTCGGGCAGTACTTC.